Included here is one TCR beta chain sequence, with context. This clone's antigen is unknown. No base-level quality is on record; no much larger clone is a single base apart. Different DNA sequences within this sample yield the same CDR3. The data stem from a study of blood T cell repertoires in COVID-19 (TCRdb year 2020). Concerning the study at large: Samples from collaborators originated in the United States, Italy and Spain and spanned both the acute and convalescent phases of COVID-19. Samples were obtained from the ongoing ImmuneRACE study (first 160 participants) and from roughly 1,300 subjects provided by 6 global collaborators. The prospective study material was composed of cDNA or gDNA derived from T cells, B-cell-depleted T cells, or PBMCs. The dataset comprised deeply sampled blood TCRbeta repertoires from subjects exposed to, actively infected with, or recovered from COVID-19. Sample metadata almost always included a de-identified subject ID, COVID-19 status, age in years and sex. The repertoires were released in a freely available public database meant as a resource for research on the immune response to SARS-CoV-2. Where available, HLA class I and class II types were taken from metadata supplied by the sample provider and were not determined by assay-based typing. What the work shows at the level of the full study, not this receptor alone: The amount of clinical and demographic metadata varied by source and participant and was provided uncurated.

The immunoSEQ Assay, a bias-controlled multiplex PCR, was used to amplify TCRbeta CDR3 regions from genomic DNA. The original methods were these. Nucleated cell counts per sample were estimated from amplification of reference gene primers within the assay. To quantify the absolute abundance of each unique TCRbeta CDR3 rearrangement, sequence reads were collapsed and filtered. For each sample, productive Simpson clonality was calculated by taking the square root of Simpson's diversity index across productive rearrangements. Entries here come from immuneACCESS through TCRdb and include only in-frame sequences with V and J called. Some clones fail to appear in such tables; in the studies checked, an unresolved V gene covers under half of the shortfall, and the cause of the remainder is unknown. D and trimming were read from the DNA, whereas the V and J calls and clone size are those reported in that table. For this sample there are approximately 290,000 clones; 85% to 90% appear just once. The ten largest clones take up 11% of the sample.

One collaborating source in Seattle enrolled patients during active infection and followed them longitudinally through the course of disease. Whole blood was collected in K2EDTA tubes by collaborating institutions according to the institutions' own protocols. Collaborator samples were shipped for TCRbeta analysis as frozen whole blood, isolated PBMCs, or DNA extracted from either sample type. The CDR1 and CDR2 encoded by the germline V gene (reference sequence) are LGHDT and YNNKEL. Trimming takes 4 bases off V and 4 bases off J; junction bases not matched to a gene: 6. Counted from cysteine to phenylalanine, this CDR3 has 15 amino acids. The entry retains the CDR3 DNA only, 45 bases that are in frame from base 1.

The source of this sequence is a young woman with COVID-19, enrolled during active disease. The specimen sequenced was peripheral blood. The chain is encoded by TRBV3-1 (or the pseudogene TRBV3-2) joined to TRBJ2-7, and 11 junction bases match TRBD1. The CDR3 protein is CASSLSGTGGYEQYF. The DNA sequence reads TGTGCCAGCAGCCTATCGGGGACAGGGGGATACGAGCAGTACTTC.